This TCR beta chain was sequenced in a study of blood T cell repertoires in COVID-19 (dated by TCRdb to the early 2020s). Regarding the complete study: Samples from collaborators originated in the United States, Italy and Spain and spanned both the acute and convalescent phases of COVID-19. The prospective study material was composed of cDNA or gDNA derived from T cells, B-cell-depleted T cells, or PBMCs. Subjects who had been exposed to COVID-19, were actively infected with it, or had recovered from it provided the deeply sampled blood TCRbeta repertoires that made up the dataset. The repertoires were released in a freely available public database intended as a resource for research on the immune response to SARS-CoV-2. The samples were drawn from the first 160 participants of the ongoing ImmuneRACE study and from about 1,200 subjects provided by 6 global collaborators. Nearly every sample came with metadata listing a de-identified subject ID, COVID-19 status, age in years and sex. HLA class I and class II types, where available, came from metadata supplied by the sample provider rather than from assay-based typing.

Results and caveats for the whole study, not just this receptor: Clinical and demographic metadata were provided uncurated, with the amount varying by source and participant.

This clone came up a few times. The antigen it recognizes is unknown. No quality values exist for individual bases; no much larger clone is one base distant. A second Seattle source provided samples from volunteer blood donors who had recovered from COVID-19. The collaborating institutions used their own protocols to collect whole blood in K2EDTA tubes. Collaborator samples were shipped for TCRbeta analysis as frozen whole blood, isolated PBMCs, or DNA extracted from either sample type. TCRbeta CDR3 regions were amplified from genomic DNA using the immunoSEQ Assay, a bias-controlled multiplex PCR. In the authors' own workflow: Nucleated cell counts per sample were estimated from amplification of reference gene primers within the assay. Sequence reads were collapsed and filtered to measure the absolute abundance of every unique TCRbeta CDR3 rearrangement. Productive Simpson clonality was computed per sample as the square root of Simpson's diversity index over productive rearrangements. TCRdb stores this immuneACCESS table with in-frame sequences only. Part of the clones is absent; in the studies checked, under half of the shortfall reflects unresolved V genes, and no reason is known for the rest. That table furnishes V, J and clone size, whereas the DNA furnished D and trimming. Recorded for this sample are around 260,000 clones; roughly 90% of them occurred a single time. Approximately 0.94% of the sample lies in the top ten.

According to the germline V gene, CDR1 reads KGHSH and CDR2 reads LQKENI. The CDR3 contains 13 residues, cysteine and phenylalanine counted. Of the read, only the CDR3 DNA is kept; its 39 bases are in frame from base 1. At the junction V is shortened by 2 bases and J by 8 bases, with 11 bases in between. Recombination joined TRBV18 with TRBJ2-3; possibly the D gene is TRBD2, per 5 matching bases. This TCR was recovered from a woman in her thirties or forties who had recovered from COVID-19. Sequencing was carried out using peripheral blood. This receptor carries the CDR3 CASSPAAGGTQYF. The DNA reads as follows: TGTGCCAGCTCACCAGCGGCGGGCGGTACGCAGTATTTT.